The 12 T cell receptor beta chains below come from one sample, sequenced in a study of blood T cell repertoires in COVID-19. Some clones are missing from TCRdb's copy, which holds only in-frame ones; the method was immunoSEQ multiplex PCR. The repertoire holds around 63,000 clones, with 75% to 90% as singletons. Input material: peripheral blood. These receptors were collected from a woman aged 60-75 years with COVID-19, enrolled during active disease.

The chain is built from TRBV5-1 and TRBJ1-2; D is possibly TRBD1 (6 bases). Looked up from germline, CDR1 is SGHRS and CDR2 is YFSETQ. V gave up 2 bases and J gave up 8 bases, with 16 bases separating them. The CDR3 covers 14 residues. The CDR3 bases are TGCGCCAGCAGCTTATCCGACAGGTCAGAGGGCTACACCTTC. It yields the protein CASSLSDRSEGYTF.

The chain has TRBV30 and TRBJ1-2; 8 nucleotides align to TRBD1. This CDR3 is built from 16 residues. The germline gives CDR1 GTSNPN, CDR2 SVGIG (reference sequence). V shed 1 base and J 1 base; nucleotides not matched to a gene: 8. CDR3 nucleotide sequence: TGTGCCTGGAGTGGACTCGACAGGGGAAATAACTATGGCTACACCTTC. It codes for CAWSGLDRGNNYGYTF. Drawing the rest from reference TRBV30 and TRBJ1-2, the complete variable domain is SQTIHQWPATLVQPVGSPLSLECTVEGTSNPNLYWYRQAAGRGLQLLFYSVGIGQISSEVPQNLSASRPQDRQFILSSKKLLLSDSGFYLCAWSGLDRGNNYGYTFGSGTRLTVV.

The table lists this clone with a few counts. The chain is built from TRBV3-1 (or the pseudogene TRBV3-2) and TRBJ2-1; TRBD2 matches at 10 bases. The CDR3 has 16 residues. In germline, CDR1 is LGHDT, CDR2 YNNKEL (reference sequence). Losses at the gene ends were 0 bases for V and 6 bases for J; bases not matched to a gene: 5. This CDR3 reads CASSQDLSGRANEQFF. Written as DNA, the CDR3 is TGTGCCAGCAGCCAAGACTTGAGCGGGAGGGCCAATGAGCAGTTCTTC.

The V gene is TRBV3-1 (or the pseudogene TRBV3-2), the J gene TRBJ1-2, with TRBD1 identical over 7 bases. With V trimmed by 5 bases and J by 2 bases, 11 bases remained unmatched. CDR1 and CDR2 (germline): LGHDT, YNNKEL (reference sequence). The CDR3 is made up of 16 amino acids. CDR3 sequence reads: CASSDRSTGPNYGYTF. Here the CDR3 DNA reads TGTGCCAGCAGCGACCGCTCGACAGGGCCAAACTATGGCTACACCTTC.

The chain has TRBV7-8 and TRBJ2-7; TRBD1 matches at 8 bases. Trimming removed 2 bases from V and 7 bases from J; junction bases left unmatched: 13. Germline V CDR1 and CDR2: SGHVS, FQNEAQ. This CDR3 comprises 16 residues. The CDR3 coding sequence is TGTGCCAGCAGCTTATGGCAGGGGGCTGGATTAGGAGAGCAGTACTTC. This translates into CASSLWQGAGLGEQYF.

This rearrangement joins TRBV24-1 to TRBJ2-7, with 9 bases aligning to TRBD1. Germline V gene sequence: CDR1 KGHDR, CDR2 SFDVKD. The CDR3 length is 16 residues. J lost 3 bases, V lost 3 bases, and 8 bases had no gene match. The CDR3 region is CATSDAGTGNLYEQYF. As DNA, the CDR3 is TGTGCCACCAGTGATGCCGGGACAGGGAATCTCTACGAGCAGTACTTC.

The rearrangement uses TRBV29-1 and TRBJ2-7; TRBD2 matches at 7 bases. The CDR3 extends over 14 amino acids. V dropped 4 bases and J dropped 0; count of bases not matched to a gene: 6. CDR1 and CDR2 (germline): SQVTM, ANQGSEA. This CDR3 reads CSVVPSGSSYEQYF. CDR3 nucleotides: TGCAGCGTTGTGCCTAGCGGAAGCTCCTACGAGCAGTACTTC.

The chain couples TRBV19 to TRBJ2-7; 12 bases align to TRBD2. Germline V gene data show CDR1 as LNHDA and CDR2 as SQIVND (reference sequence). The CDR3 has 15 residues. The V segment lost 5 bases and the J segment 2 bases; nucleotides outside the gene matches: 4. The CDR3 DNA reads as TGTGCCAGTAGTCTAGCGGGAGGGCAGACCTACGAGCAGTACTTC. It translates to CASSLAGGQTYEQYF.

The chain links TRBV4-1 to TRBJ2-7; 9 nucleotides line up with TRBD2. The CDR3 is 17 residues long. V was clipped by 0 bases and J by 7 bases; unmatched bases: 13. CDR1 MGHRA and CDR2 YSYEKL come from the germline V gene. The CDR3 protein is CASSQDIPREGLEEQYF. The CDR3 region has the DNA TGCGCCAGCAGCCAAGATATACCGCGGGAGGGCCTAGAGGAGCAGTACTTC.

The rearrangement uses TRBV5-5 and TRBJ2-1; 8 bases agree with TRBD1. J lost 3 bases, V lost 4 bases, and 6 bases had no gene match. CDR1 SGHKS and CDR2 YYEKEE come from the germline V gene (reference sequence). The CDR3 has 15 residues. Here the CDR3 reads CASSGQGQLYNEQFF. The CDR3 DNA reads as TGTGCCAGCAGCGGACAGGGTCAACTCTACAATGAGCAGTTCTTC. The complete variable domain, with remaining parts taken from reference TRBV5-5 and TRBJ2-1, reads DAGVTQSPTHLIKTRGQQVTLRCSPISGHKSVSWYQQVLGQGPQFIFQYYEKEERGRGNFPDRFSARQFPNYSSELNVNALLLGDSALYLCASSGQGQLYNEQFFGPGTRLTVL.

This chain connects TRBV27 to TRBJ1-1, with 10 bases lining up with TRBD1. J gave up 5 bases and V 7 bases, and 7 bases lay outside the gene matches. This CDR3 has 14 amino acids. Germline V lookup: CDR1 MNHEY, CDR2 SMNVEV (reference sequence). CDR3 sequence reads: CASIPGQGWTEAFF. The CDR3, as DNA: TGTGCCAGCATCCCGGGACAGGGGTGGACTGAAGCTTTCTTT.

This clone occurred once. J is TRBJ1-1 and V is TRBV30; D not resolved. The CDR3 runs 13 residues. V was clipped by 3 bases and J by 0 bases, with 8 bases between them. In germline, CDR1 is GTSNPN, CDR2 SVGIG (reference sequence). Here the CDR3 reads CAWRFIMNTEAFF. Here the CDR3 DNA reads TGTGCCTGGAGATTTATAATGAACACTGAAGCTTTCTTT.